The clone carrying this TCR beta chain was seen repeatedly, ten times or more. What it binds is not known. The sample comes from a study of neurological immune-mediated disorders. TCRdb analysed the 5' RACE reads with MiXCR anew, one entry per CDR3 protein. The table shows about 19,000 distinct CDR3 sequences, with more than 2% occurring only once. Study-wide points: Association with the multiple sclerosis repertoire cluster was not found for any clinical or MRI feature.

This CDR3 contains 18 residues. V shed 1 base and J 5 bases; nucleotides not matched to a gene: 13. CDR1 is SGHVS, CDR2 FNYEAQ, per germline. The source of this sequence is a woman in her late teens or twenties with multiple sclerosis. V is TRBV7-6 and J is TRBJ2-5; 10 bases line up with TRBD2. The sequencing input was PBMCs. CDR3 residues: CASSLDLASGRAWETQYF. The CDR3 DNA reads TGTGCCAGCAGCTTAGATCTTGCGAGCGGGAGGGCTTGGGAGACCCAGTACTTC.